Sequencing of this TCR beta chain was carried out in a study of T cell repertoires in cytomegalovirus infection (dated by TCRdb to between 2017 and 2020). In terms of the full investigation: The HLA type of each donor mattered for the analysis, because public TCR beta signatures pointed to carriage of CMV infection along with the matching HLA type. The paper as a whole reports these results and caveats: The ex vivo response was dominated by HLA-C-restricted CMV-specific TCR beta clonotypes, which also provided the single most frequent clonotype in two of eight donors. Carriers of CMV infection plus the relevant HLA type were discriminated by the cumulative frequency of public TCR beta family members in the study cohort and in an independent 352-donor cohort.

These reads were obtained on an Illumina HiSeq 1500. TCRdb's own reprocessing of the public reads used fastp at Q25 and MiXCR and kept productive beta chains. Identical CDR3 proteins give one entry, which carries the most common genes and DNA. The sample table holds 450,000 to 650,000 distinct CDR3 sequences, of which more than 20% were seen once. The top ten constitute approximately 13% of the sample. Points on this clonotype: No cognate antigen has been identified for it. Qualities for individual bases were not recorded, and no much larger clone is one base off.

The CDR3 has 15 amino acids, counting the end cysteine and phenylalanine. The retained sequence is limited to the CDR3, 45 bases, with the frame set at the first base. As encoded in the germline V gene, CDR1 is SGHRS while CDR2 is YFSETQ. V is cut by 0 bases and J by 5 bases, and the space between the germline ends is 12 bases. The TCR comes from a human donor in good health (CMV status not recorded). Some clones in this sample may be carry-over from other donors' samples. Material: PBMCs. The chain is assembled from TRBV5-1 and TRBJ2-1; there is no confident call for the D gene. DNA sequence: TGCGCCAGCAGCTTGGCCAGAGTCGGAGACAATGAGCAGTTCTTC. Its translation reads: CASSLARVGDNEQFF. The entire variable domain, with the stretches around the CDR3 drawn from the reference TRBV5-1 and TRBJ2-1 proteins, is KAGVTQTPRYLIKTRGQQVTLSCSPISGHRSVSWYQQTPGQGLQFLFEYFSETQRNKGNFPGRFSGRQFSNSRSEMNVSTLELGDSALYLCASSLARVGDNEQFFGPGTRLTVL.